This T cell receptor (beta chain) was captured in a study of tumor-infiltrating lymphocytes in primary liver carcinoma. General study findings and limits: Tumor region pairs showed greater overlap than either tumor-adjacent or tumor-blood pairs did.

Germline values: CDR1 MNHGY, CDR2 SVAAGI. The V gene lost 7 bases and the J gene lost 8 bases, with 18 bases spanning the gap. The CDR3 covers 14 residues. Unsorted whole blood supplied the blood RNA, and germline DNA was isolated too. Many counts were recorded for this clonotype. Its antigen remains unknown. TCR beta cDNA came from about 0.55 ug total RNA, primed with a constant-region primer. Slightly modified ARM-PCR with three nested multiplex PCR rounds yielded TCR beta libraries. Primers for the first two PCR rounds were TRBV1-TRBV30 forward primers and a C-beta reverse primer (around 10 cycles per round). In TCRdb, the multiplex PCR reads were re-called with MiXCR into one record per CDR3 protein. The data show some 320,000 distinct CDR3 sequences, 60% to 80% seen once.

This TCR derives from a middle-aged man with primary liver carcinoma and hepatitis B virus infection. This chain uses TRBV6-9 with TRBJ1-5, with D hard to call. The specimen sequenced was peripheral blood. CDR3 DNA: TGTGCCAGCATCACATTCCAAGCCGAGGAGCCCCAGCATTTT. It encodes CASITFQAEEPQHF.